The clone carrying this TCR beta chain was detected ten times or more. Trimming left V 4 bases short and J 2 bases short, with 15 bases between. Germline values: CDR1 MNHEY, CDR2 SMNVEV (reference sequence). CDR3 length: 15 residues. These data are taken from a study of T cells in Graves' hyperthyroidism and ophthalmopathy. Turning to the study itself: Peripheral blood was obtained at initial diagnosis, preceding any treatment.

Recently diagnosed hyperthyroidism of less than 2 months' duration affected patients aged 18 to 65. Clinicians diagnosed patients from clinical symptoms, serum thyroxine and TRAb, thyroid ultrasound and orbital computed tomography. Amplified TCR beta CDR3 regions came from RNA transcripts. Carried out on the TCR CDR3, a first-round RT-PCR used the HTBI primer set. MiXCR was run by TCRdb on the multiplex PCR reads, yielding one entry per CDR3 protein. The sample shows 200,000 or so distinct CDR3 sequences, about a sixth of them seen only once. The clonotype originates from a woman aged 50 to 65 with Graves' hyperthyroidism. The material sequenced was blood. The genes are TRBV27 and TRBJ2-7; D is ambiguous. The CDR3 DNA is TGTGCCAGCAGTTCCGTACGGGCGCGTACCTACGAGCAGTACTTC. Its translation: CASSSVRARTYEQYF.